This T cell receptor beta chain derives from a study of cytomegalovirus exposure and HLA in healthy donors. Vbeta (60) and Jbeta (13) primers were used in the PCR. Sequenced by immunoSEQ multiplex PCR; TCRdb stores in-frame clones only, minus some. The table includes around 150,000 clones, roughly 80% detected once. The CDR3 is made up of 15 amino acids. Trimming removed 8 bases from V and 3 bases from J; junction bases left unmatched: 9. Germline V gives CDR1 MDHEN, CDR2 SYDVKM. This clonotype was obtained from a woman aged 35 to 49 in good health and CMV-seropositive. The sample comprised PBMCs. The chain carries TRBV28 and TRBJ2-5; TRBD1 aligns across 10 bases. The CDR3 DNA sequence: TGTGCCAGCTGGGGGGCCGGGACAGGGGAAGAGACCCAGTACTTC. As protein: CASWGAGTGEETQYF. Supplemented by reference TRBV28 and TRBJ2-5, the full variable domain reads DVKVTQSSRYLVKRTGEKVFLECVQDMDHENMFWYRQDPGLGLRLIYFSYDVKMKEKGDIPEGYSVSREKKERFSLILESASTNQTSMYLCASWGAGTGEETQYFGPGTRLLVL.